Presented here are 11 T cell receptor beta chains from one specimen sequenced in a study of CD8+CD57+ T cells in acquired aplastic anemia. All patients picked for sequencing had shown, by flow cytometry, an expansion of CD8+CD57+ cells. Profiles of TCR beta VDJ and CDR3 were generated from a genomic DNA template. TCRdb re-called the reads through MiXCR, storing one row per CDR3 protein. The table lists roughly 160,000 distinct CDR3 sequences, 40% to 55% of them singletons. The specimen sequenced was sorted CD4+, CD8+, or CD8+CD57+ T cells (not recorded which) from PBMCs. These receptors originate from a human donor with aplastic anemia.

The chain couples TRBV5-6 to TRBJ2-5; D perhaps matches TRBD1 (6 bases). The length of the CDR3 is 14 residues. The V gene's germline CDR1 is SGHDT and CDR2 YYEEEE. Between the trimmed V and J ends, which lost 5 bases and 4 bases, there was a span of 15 bases. CDR3 sequence (DNA): TGTGCCAGCAGTTACAGGGACACCGGAGAGACCCAGTACTTC. It specifies CASSYRDTGETQYF. The variable domain in full, with the rest retrieved from reference TRBV5-6 and TRBJ2-5, is DAGVTQSPTHLIKTRGQQVTLRCSPKSGHDTVSWYQQALGQGPQFIFQYYEEEERQRGNFPDRFSGHQFPNYSSELNVNALLLGDSALYLCASSYRDTGETQYFGPGTRLLVL.

This clonotype has more than one count but fewer than ten. The CDR3 nucleotides read TGTGCCATGCTGGGACAGAACACCGGGGAGCTGTTTTTT. Residues: CAMLGQNTGELFF. The rearrangement uses TRBV10-3 and TRBJ2-2; possibly TRBD1 for D (6 bases). Germline CDR1 ENHRY, CDR2 SYGVKD. V was cut by 9 bases and J by 1 base, with 9 bases left in between. The CDR3 is 13 amino acids.

V usage is TRBV5-5 and J usage is TRBJ2-3, with TRBD2 identical over 7 bases. Germline values: CDR1 SGHKS, CDR2 YYEKEE (reference sequence). V was pared by 5 bases and J by 7 bases, with 22 bases of the junction left unmatched. This CDR3 has 18 amino acids. CDR3 nucleotide sequence: TGTGCCAGCAGGCCGCCCGGGACTATTACTCTAAATGTATATACGCAGTATTTT. It codes for CASRPPGTITLNVYTQYF.

This clonotype was recorded many times. This sequence joins TRBV5-6 and TRBJ1-4; weak D call: TRBD1 (6 bases). V was cut by 3 bases and J by 4 bases, with 10 bases left in between. Germline V CDR1 and CDR2: SGHDT, YYEEEE. The CDR3 consists of 14 residues. The CDR3, as DNA: TGTGCCAGCAGCTCCCGGGGGCATAATGAAAAACTGTTTTTT. This sequence encodes CASSSRGHNEKLFF.

The CDR3 DNA sequence: TGTGCCAGCAGCCGGGGCTTAGAGACACAGGGGGCGAAAAACATTCAGTACTTC. This gives the protein CASSRGLETQGAKNIQYF. The V and J genes are TRBV4-2 and TRBJ2-4; 9 nucleotides line up with TRBD1. Germline loops: CDR1 LGHNA, CDR2 YNFKEQ. CDR3 length: 18 residues. The junction had 14 bases not matched to a gene; V was cut back by 4 bases and J by 4 bases.

In this sample, this clonotype turned up many times. The rearrangement uses TRBV20-1 and TRBJ2-1; 7 bases line up with TRBD2. V was clipped by 0 bases and J by 7 bases; unmatched bases: 12. This CDR3 has 16 residues. Germline CDR1 and CDR2: DFQATT and SNEGSKA (reference sequence). CDR3 DNA sequence: TGCAGTGCTAGAGATGCGCGGGCGGGAGAGAGTAATGAGCAGTTCTTC. Translation gives CSARDARAGESNEQFF.

This clonotype appeared many times. As the CDR3 is not closed by the conserved phenylalanine or tryptophan, this likely results from a read error. The chain is built from TRBV20-1 and TRBJ2-7, with D possibly TRBD2 on 6 matching bases. V was cut by 3 bases and J by 2 bases, with 14 bases left in between. The CDR3 is made up of 14 amino acids. Germline values: CDR1 DFQATT, CDR2 SNEGSKA (reference sequence). The CDR3 DNA follows: TGCAGTGCTAGGGAGGACTATAAAACCTACGAGCAGTACCTC. This gives the protein CSAREDYKTYEQYL.

This chain joins TRBV9 and TRBJ2-1, with D tentatively TRBD2 (5 bases). Germline CDR1 reads SGDLS; CDR2 reads YYNGEE. This CDR3 region has 15 residues. V was pared by 4 bases and J by 8 bases, with 19 bases between. The CDR3 loop is CASSPLLTTHDEQFF. The CDR3 region has the DNA TGTGCCAGCAGCCCTCTCCTGACTACTCACGATGAGCAGTTCTTC.

This clonotype was counted once. The chain carries TRBV20-1 and TRBJ2-5; 8 positions agree with TRBD2. Germline CDR1 reads DFQATT; CDR2 reads SNEGSKA (reference sequence). V lost 6 bases and J lost 4; bases outside the gene matches: 4. The CDR3 is 12 residues long. The CDR3: CSATSGRETQYF. The DNA for the CDR3 is TGCAGTGCCACGAGCGGGAGAGAGACCCAGTACTTC.

Concerning this clonotype itself: Mismatch with germline at one junction end may stem from a read error. The rearrangement links TRBV10-1 to TRBJ2-3; weak D call: TRBD2 (5 bases). The CDR3 consists of 12 residues. Germline V CDR1 and CDR2: WNHNN, SYGVQD (reference sequence). CDR3 sequence: CASRTYADTQYF. CDR3 nucleotides: TGTGCCAGCAGGACTTATGCAGATACGCAGTATTTT.

V and J are TRBV29-1 and TRBJ1-5; D possibly corresponds to TRBD1 (6 bases). This CDR3 is 15 amino acids long. Germline V lookup: CDR1 SQVTM, CDR2 ANQGSEA. The CDR3 region is CRAIWTEYSNQPQHF. Written as DNA, the CDR3 is TGCAGAGCTATCTGGACAGAGTATAGCAATCAGCCCCAGCATTTT. Using reference TRBV29-1 and TRBJ1-5 for the parts outside the CDR3, the full variable domain is SAVISQKPSRDICQRGTSLTIQCQVDSQVTMMFWYRQQPGQSLTLIATANQGSEATYESGFVIDKFPISRPNLTFSTLTVSNMSPEDSSIYLCRAIWTEYSNQPQHFGDGTRLSIL.